This is a list of T cell receptor beta chains from one sample in a study of shared clonotypes between healthy human individuals. Generated by immunoSEQ multiplex PCR, the TCRdb table keeps only in-frame clones and is missing some. The repertoire consists of 1.5 million to 2.5 million clones, with about 95% occurring once and the leading ten covering around 1.2%. The sequencing sample was made of naive CD8+ T cells sorted from blood. The receptor set was obtained from a man aged 18 to 35 in good health. The CDR3 runs from the conserved cysteine through the conserved F or W. D genes are given only for firm matches. Some rows mark clone size as missing; the rest say once, few, many or name a class of expanded clone.

TRBV19	.	.	15	TRBJ2-7	TGTGCCAGTAGTATAGATCGGGCAGGGCTTTACGAGCAGTACTTC	CASSIDRAGLYEQYF
TRBV4-2	TRBD1	.	15	TRBJ2-2	TGTGCCAGCAGCCAAGGGACAGGGGGAACCGGGGAGCTGTTTTTT	CASSQGTGGTGELFF
TRBV11-2	TRBD2	.	15	TRBJ2-2	TGTGCCAGCAGCTCGCGACTAGCGGGGGCCGGGGAGCTGTTTTTT	CASSSRLAGAGELFF
TRBV27	.	.	15	TRBJ1-6	TGTGCCAGCAGTATCGGGGGACTTCCTAATTCACCCCTCCACTTT	CASSIGGLPNSPLHF
TRBV6-6	TRBD1	.	16	TRBJ1-2	TGTGCCAGCAGTTACTCTCGGAACAGGGGAGACTATGGCTACACCTTC	CASSYSRNRGDYGYTF
TRBV5-4	TRBD2	.	15	TRBJ2-1	TGTGCCAGCAGTTCTGGACTAGCGCCCTACAATGAGCAGTTCTTC	CASSSGLAPYNEQFF
TRBV28	TRBD2	.	14	TRBJ2-1	TGTGCCAGCATTTTAGCGGGGGGATACAATGAGCAGTTCTTC	CASILAGGYNEQFF
TRBV27	TRBD1	.	14	TRBJ1-5	TGTGCCAGCAGTTTACAGGGGGCTAATCAGCCCCAGCATTTT	CASSLQGANQPQHF
TRBV9	TRBD1	once	15	TRBJ2-7	TGTGCCAGCAGCGTCGGGACAGGGCTGACCTACGAGCAGTACTTC	CASSVGTGLTYEQYF
TRBV7-8	.	.	15	TRBJ1-4	TGTGCCAGCAGCTCACTACAGGGTTCGATTGAAAAACTGTTTTTT	CASSSLQGSIEKLFF
TRBV5-6	.	.	13	TRBJ1-2	TGTGCCAGCAGGCAGTGGGGGGGCCCCGGCTACACCTTC	CASRQWGGPGYTF
TRBV5-6	TRBD1	.	13	TRBJ1-1	TGTGCCAGCAGCCCAGGGGGCCGTCCTGAAGCTTTCTTT	CASSPGGRPEAFF
TRBV4-1	.	.	14	TRBJ1-6	TGCGCCAGCAGCCAAGATCGGGGGACTTCACCCCTCCACTTT	CASSQDRGTSPLHF
TRBV9	TRBD2	.	14	TRBJ2-3	TGTGCCAGCAGCCTAGCGGGAGTTCCTGATACGCAGTATTTT	CASSLAGVPDTQYF
TRBV4-1	TRBD2	.	16	TRBJ2-2	TGCGCCAGCAGCCCGGGACTAGTGGTCAGCACCGGGGAGCTGTTTTTT	CASSPGLVVSTGELFF